The entry below describes one TCR beta chain. This sample stems from a study of T cell repertoires in cytomegalovirus infection. V shed 0 bases, J shed 5 bases, and the junction held 12 bases outside the gene matches. Germline-derived CDR1 and CDR2 are MNHNS and SASEGT. The CDR3 length is 18 residues. TCRdb fed the reads into MiXCR, producing one record per CDR3 protein. The data contain around 740,000 distinct CDR3 sequences, about a third of them singletons. Sequenced material: PBMCs. The clonotype originates from a human donor in good health (CMV status not recorded). Some clones in this sample may be carry-over from other donors' samples. The gene calls are TRBV6-1 and TRBJ2-1; TRBD2 agrees at 8 bases. CDR3 protein: CASSEAGLSGINHNEQFF. The CDR3 DNA reads TGTGCCAGCAGTGAAGCGGGACTTAGCGGGATTAACCACAATGAGCAGTTCTTC.